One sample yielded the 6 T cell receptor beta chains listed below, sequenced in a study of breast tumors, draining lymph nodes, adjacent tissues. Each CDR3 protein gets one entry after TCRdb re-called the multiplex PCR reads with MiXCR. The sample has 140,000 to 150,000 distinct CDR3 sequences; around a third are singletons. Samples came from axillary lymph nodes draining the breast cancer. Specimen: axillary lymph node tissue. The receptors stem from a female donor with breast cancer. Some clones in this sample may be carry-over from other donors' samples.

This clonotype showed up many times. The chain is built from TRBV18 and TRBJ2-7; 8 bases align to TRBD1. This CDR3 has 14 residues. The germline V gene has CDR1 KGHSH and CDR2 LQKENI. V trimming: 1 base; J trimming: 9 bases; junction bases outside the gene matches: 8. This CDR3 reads CASSPRDRGWVQYF. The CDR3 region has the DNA TGTGCCAGCTCACCACGTGACAGGGGTTGGGTGCAGTACTTC.

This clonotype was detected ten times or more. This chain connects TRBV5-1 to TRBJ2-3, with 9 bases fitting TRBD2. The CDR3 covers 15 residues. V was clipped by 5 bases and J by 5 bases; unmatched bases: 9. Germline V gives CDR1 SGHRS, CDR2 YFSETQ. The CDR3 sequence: CASSTGLARIDTQYF. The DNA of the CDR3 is TGCGCCAGCAGTACGGGACTAGCTCGAATAGATACGCAGTATTTT.

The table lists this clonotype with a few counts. The CDR3 region is CASSLPGREATNEKLFF. DNA for the CDR3: TGTGCCAGCAGTCTCCCCGGGAGGGAGGCAACTAATGAAAAACTGTTTTTT. The chain has TRBV6-1 and TRBJ1-4; D call uncertain. V gave up 5 bases and J gave up 0 bases, with 16 bases separating them. The germline V gene encodes CDR1 MNHNS and CDR2 SASEGT. The CDR3 covers 17 residues.

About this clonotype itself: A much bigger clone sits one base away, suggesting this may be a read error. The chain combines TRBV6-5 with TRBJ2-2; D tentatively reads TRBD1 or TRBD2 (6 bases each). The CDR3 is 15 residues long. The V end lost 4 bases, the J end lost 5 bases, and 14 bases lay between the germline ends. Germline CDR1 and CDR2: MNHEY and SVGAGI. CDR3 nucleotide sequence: TGTGCCAGCAGTTCCTTCGGGGGCGAAACCGGGGAGCTGTTTTTT. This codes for CASSSFGGETGELFF.

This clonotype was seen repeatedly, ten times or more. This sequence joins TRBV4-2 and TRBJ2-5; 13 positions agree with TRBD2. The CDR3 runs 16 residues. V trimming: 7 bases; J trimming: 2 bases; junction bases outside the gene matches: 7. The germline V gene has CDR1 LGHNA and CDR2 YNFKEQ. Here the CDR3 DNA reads TGTGCCAGCAAACGGACTAGCGGGGGAAATCAAGAGACCCAGTACTTC. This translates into CASKRTSGGNQETQYF.

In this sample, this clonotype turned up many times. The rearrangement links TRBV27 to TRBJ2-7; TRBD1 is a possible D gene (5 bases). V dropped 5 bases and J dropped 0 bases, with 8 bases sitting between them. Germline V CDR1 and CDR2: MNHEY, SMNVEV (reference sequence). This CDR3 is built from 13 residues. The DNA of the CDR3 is TGTGCCAGCAGTGGGGCTAACTCCTACGAGCAGTACTTC. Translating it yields CASSGANSYEQYF.